Following are 3 T cell receptor beta chains from one sample sequenced in a study of beta chain features in type 1 diabetes. Study results and caveats: Shortening that was moderate but significant affected the TCRB CDR3s of Type 1 diabetes patients in all four CD4+ subsets.

These receptors are not linked to any known antigen. Expressed TCRB transcripts got sequenced, as all isolated RNA was reverse transcribed. Here immunoSEQ multiplex PCR was the method, and the copy in TCRdb shows in-frame clones only, minus some. The sample shows about 700,000 clones, about an eighth of them seen only once. The specimen sequenced was naive CD4+ T cells from blood. These receptors all stem from a man aged 18 to 35 with type 1 diabetes.

The chain is built from TRBV21-1 and TRBJ2-5; the tabulated D call, TRBD2, remains unverified against the DNA. TRBV21-1 is a pseudogene locus. There are 14 residues in the CDR3. In DNA form, the CDR3 reads TGTGCCAGCAGCCGCGGGACCTTCCAAGAGACCCAGTACTTC. Protein: CASSRGTFQETQYF.

This clone was picked up a small number of times. The chain has TRBV27 and TRBJ2-1; D is possibly TRBD1 or TRBD2 (5 bases each). Germline-derived CDR1 and CDR2 are MNHEY and SMNVEV (reference sequence). The CDR3 is 14 amino acids. With 4 bases removed from V and 4 bases from J, the gap between germline ends came to 11 bases. The CDR3 nucleotides read TGTGCCAGCAGTTCCCGGGGACCATACAATGAGCAGTTCTTC. Protein: CASSSRGPYNEQFF.

The chain combines TRBV28 with TRBJ1-5, with 10 bases identical to TRBD1. CDR1 and CDR2 from the germline V gene are MDHEN and SYDVKM. J was trimmed by 6 bases and V by 5 bases; bases with no gene match: 4. CDR3 size: 14 residues. The CDR3: CASSRTGGGQPQHF. For the CDR3, the DNA is TGTGCCAGCAGTCGGACAGGGGGGGGTCAGCCCCAGCATTTT.